One TCR beta chain is described in this entry. The CDR3 is 17 amino acids. Per germline, CDR1 MNHEY and CDR2 SVGAGI. The V segment lost 6 bases and the J segment 0 bases; nucleotides outside the gene matches: 7. TCRdb itself ran the RT-PCR reads through MiXCR, one entry per CDR3 protein. The sample yields approximately 720,000 distinct CDR3 sequences, approximately 15% seen once. This receptor was taken from a female donor in good health, serving as a healthy control. The chain carries TRBV6-5 and TRBJ2-6; 8 bases match TRBD1. The sample taken for sequencing was memory CD4+ T cells from blood. In nucleotides, the CDR3 is TGTGCCAGCAGCCCTCGACAGGGGAGCTCTGGGGCCAACGTCCTGACTTTC. Its protein is CASSPRQGSSGANVLTF.